The 31 T cell receptor beta chains below were found in one sample sequenced in a study of technical replicates of blood from several donors. Profiled with immunoSEQ multiplex PCR; TCRdb holds only in-frame clones, not every one. The sample comprises fewer than 100,000 clones, approximately 94% of which are singletons, and about 0.3% rests with the top ten. The sample consisted of T cells isolated from PBMCs. These receptors all come from a human donor in good health.

This clone was picked up one time. V gene TRBV4-3 combines with J gene TRBJ2-3; 12 bases fit TRBD2. With V trimmed by 3 bases and J by 0 bases, 1 base remained unmatched. There are 16 residues in the CDR3. Germline values: CDR1 LGHNA, CDR2 YSLEER. The CDR3: CASSQGTSGSTDTQYF. The CDR3 bases are TGCGCCAGCAGCCAGGGGACTAGCGGGAGCACAGATACGCAGTATTTT.

V gene TRBV5-6 combines with J gene TRBJ1-5, with D tentatively TRBD1 (6 bases). V gave up 4 bases and J gave up 4 bases, with 9 bases separating them. The CDR3 spans 13 residues. Per germline, CDR1 SGHDT and CDR2 YYEEEE. Here the CDR3 DNA reads TGTGCCAGCAGCAGGACAGCTAATCAGCCCCAGCATTTT. Translation: CASSRTANQPQHF. Looking up the rest from reference TRBV5-6 and TRBJ1-5 gives the full variable domain: DAGVTQSPTHLIKTRGQQVTLRCSPKSGHDTVSWYQQALGQGPQFIFQYYEEEERQRGNFPDRFSGHQFPNYSSELNVNALLLGDSALYLCASSRTANQPQHFGDGTRLSIL.

CDR3 residues: CAARGAWSTEAFF. CDR3 sequence (DNA): TGTGCCGCCCGGGGGGCCTGGAGCACTGAAGCTTTCTTT. The chain links TRBV30 to TRBJ1-1; TRBD1 is a possible D gene (6 bases). The germline V and J ends were trimmed by 8 bases and 4 bases, with 17 bases remaining between them. The CDR3 runs to 13 residues. Germline loops: CDR1 GTSNPN, CDR2 SVGIG (reference sequence).

This clone occurred once. V gene TRBV7-9 combines with J gene TRBJ1-1, with D possibly being TRBD1 (5 bases). V dropped 0 bases and J dropped 7 bases, with 9 bases sitting between them. Germline values: CDR1 SEHNR, CDR2 FQNEAQ (reference sequence). This CDR3 has 13 residues. The CDR3 coding sequence is TGTGCCAGCAGCTTAGCAGGGGTCATTGAAGCTTTCTTT. This codes for CASSLAGVIEAFF.

In its sample, this clone was seen a few times. The V gene is TRBV30, the J gene TRBJ1-4; the D gene is possibly TRBD1 (6 bases). The V end lost 2 bases, the J end lost 5 bases, and 12 bases lay between the germline ends. Germline V gene lookup returns CDR1 GTSNPN and CDR2 SVGIG (reference sequence). CDR3 length: 14 amino acids. CDR3 protein: CAWSPGHRNEKLFF. In DNA, the CDR3 is TGTGCCTGGAGTCCGGGACACCGAAATGAAAAACTGTTTTTT.

The V call is TRBV19, the J call TRBJ1-5; D is possibly TRBD1 (6 bases). The germline V and J ends were trimmed by 6 bases and 9 bases, with 21 bases remaining between them. CDR1 LNHDA and CDR2 SQIVND come from the germline V gene (reference sequence). This CDR3 is built from 15 residues. The CDR3 nucleotides read TGTGCCAGTAGCCAATACAGGGATCGGGGGGCGCCCCAGCATTTT. Its protein is CASSQYRDRGAPQHF.

The V and J genes are TRBV28 and TRBJ1-3; D gene unclear. Per germline, CDR1 MDHEN and CDR2 SYDVKM. The CDR3 consists of 14 residues. Trimming took 5 bases from V and 0 from J, leaving 8 bases between them. The CDR3 protein is CASSAGHSGNTIYF. The CDR3 nucleotides read TGTGCCAGCAGTGCGGGCCACTCTGGAAACACCATATATTTT.

V gene TRBV6-1 combines with J gene TRBJ1-3; D is undetermined. Trimming stripped 2 bases from V and 0 bases from J, with 8 bases between. Germline V gene sequence: CDR1 MNHNS, CDR2 SASEGT. This CDR3 comprises 15 residues. The chain's CDR3 is CASSEFPGSGNTIYF. As DNA, the CDR3 is TGTGCCAGCAGTGAATTTCCCGGCTCTGGAAACACCATATATTTT.

Here the CDR3 reads CASSLAPGWSEKLFF. Here the CDR3 DNA reads TGCGCCAGCAGCCTAGCCCCGGGATGGTCTGAAAAACTGTTTTTT. The chain combines TRBV4-1 with TRBJ1-4; D gene unclear. The CDR3 covers 15 residues. V gave up 4 bases and J gave up 7 bases, with 16 bases separating them. CDR1 is MGHRA, CDR2 YSYEKL, per germline.

The J gene is TRBJ2-2, the V gene TRBV18; possibly TRBD1 for D (5 bases). V was trimmed by 2 bases and J by 3 bases, leaving 16 bases between them. The germline V gene encodes CDR1 KGHSH and CDR2 LQKENI. The CDR3 has 17 residues. The CDR3 region is CASSPFDQGGDTGELFF. CDR3 nucleotides: TGTGCCAGCTCACCATTCGATCAGGGCGGTGACACCGGGGAGCTGTTTTTT.

The chain recombines TRBV4-3 with TRBJ1-4, with TRBD1 identical over 7 bases. The CDR3 runs 16 residues. Germline CDR1 reads LGHNA; CDR2 reads YSLEER. V lost 3 bases to trimming and J lost 0 bases; unmatched junction nucleotides: 4. The CDR3 sequence: CASSHGQVSTNEKLFF. In DNA, the CDR3 is TGCGCCAGCAGCCATGGACAGGTTTCAACTAATGAAAAACTGTTTTTT.

V gene TRBV27 combines with J gene TRBJ2-7, with a weak D call TRBD1 (6 bases). V was cut by 6 bases and J by 6 bases, with 21 bases left in between. Per germline, CDR1 MNHEY and CDR2 SMNVEV (reference sequence). The CDR3 extends over 15 amino acids. Here the CDR3 DNA reads TGTGCCAGCAGCCCCCGCCCGGGACATCAGCGCGAGCAGTACTTC. It is translated as CASSPRPGHQREQYF.

J is TRBJ2-1 and V is TRBV25-1; 7 bases are shared with TRBD2. J was trimmed by 9 bases and V by 4 bases; bases with no gene match: 12. In germline, CDR1 is MGHDK, CDR2 SYGVNS. The CDR3 runs 15 residues. CDR3 nucleotide sequence: TGTGCCAGCAGTGGATATAGCGGGTTGAAGGGTGAGCAGTTCTTC. Protein: CASSGYSGLKGEQFF.

The genes are TRBV10-3 and TRBJ2-2; TRBD2 aligns across 8 bases. The germline CDR1 and CDR2 sequences are ENHRY and SYGVKD. The ends lost 2 bases at V and 7 bases at J; junction bases unmatched: 12. This CDR3 is built from 17 residues. The CDR3 bases are TGTGCCATCAGTGAGAGGGGCTACGGGAGGGCCGTCGGGGAGCTGTTTTTT. It yields the protein CAISERGYGRAVGELFF.

The chain joins TRBV28 to TRBJ2-1; TRBD1 aligns across 7 bases. Germline CDR1 MDHEN, CDR2 SYDVKM. Trimming removed 8 bases from V and 0 bases from J; junction bases left unmatched: 4. The CDR3 has 14 amino acids. CDR3 residues: CASVQGDSYNEQFF. CDR3 sequence (DNA): TGTGCCAGCGTTCAGGGGGACTCCTACAATGAGCAGTTCTTC.

The V and J genes are TRBV5-1 and TRBJ1-3; TRBD1 aligns across 7 bases. The V gene's germline CDR1 is SGHRS and CDR2 YFSETQ. This CDR3 has 14 amino acids. The V gene end was trimmed by 5 bases and the J gene end by 1 base; junction bases not matched to a gene: 3. The chain's CDR3 is CASSRTGSGNTIYF. The CDR3 DNA follows: TGCGCCAGCAGTCGGACAGGATCTGGAAACACCATATATTTT.

The rearrangement joins TRBV6-5 to TRBJ2-5; D is ambiguous. The CDR3 spans 13 residues. The germline V and J ends were trimmed by 6 bases and 4 bases, with 12 bases remaining between them. The germline V gene encodes CDR1 MNHEY and CDR2 SVGAGI. CDR3 sequence: CASRNQWPETQYF. DNA for the CDR3: TGTGCCAGCAGGAACCAGTGGCCAGAGACCCAGTACTTC.

The chain carries TRBV2 and TRBJ2-7; TRBD1 matches at 9 bases. This CDR3 is 14 amino acids long. V lost 7 bases, J lost 6 bases, and 10 bases stayed unmatched. Germline lookup yields CDR1 SNHLY and CDR2 FYNNEI. The CDR3 protein is CASTLTGGLREQYF. The CDR3 DNA reads as TGTGCCAGCACCCTGACAGGGGGTCTTCGCGAGCAGTACTTC.

The V call is TRBV9, the J call TRBJ2-1; TRBD1 matches 7 bases. CDR3 length: 16 amino acids. The V gene end was trimmed by 3 bases and the J gene end by 2 bases; junction bases not matched to a gene: 8. CDR1 SGDLS and CDR2 YYNGEE come from the germline V gene. CDR3 coding DNA: TGTGCCAGCAGCGAGGGGGACAGAACAGCCTACAATGAGCAGTTCTTC. Amino acid sequence: CASSEGDRTAYNEQFF.

CDR3 coding DNA: TGCAGCGCGGGACAGGGGAATGACGAGCAGTACTTC. It encodes CSAGQGNDEQYF. This chain links TRBV29-1 with TRBJ2-7; 10 bases line up with TRBD1. Trimming took 7 bases from V and 5 from J; bases not matched to a gene: 5. CDR3 size: 12 residues. The germline gives CDR1 SQVTM, CDR2 ANQGSEA.

The V and J genes are TRBV7-2 and TRBJ2-3; TRBD2 matches at 9 bases. Germline V gene sequence: CDR1 SGHTA, CDR2 FQGNSA. The V gene end was trimmed by 2 bases and the J gene end by 4 bases; junction bases not matched to a gene: 7. The CDR3 spans 16 residues. Written as DNA, the CDR3 is TGTGCCAGCAGCTTACTGGCGGGAGGGCTGGCAGATACGCAGTATTTT. This translates into CASSLLAGGLADTQYF.

The gene calls are TRBV6-4 and TRBJ2-1; tentatively, D is TRBD2 (5 bases). This CDR3 comprises 14 residues. V lost 7 bases to trimming and J lost 6 bases, with 16 bases between them. Germline CDR1 and CDR2: MRHNA and SNTAGT. In DNA form, the CDR3 reads TGTGCCAGCAAAACCTTTACTGGGAGCAATGAGCAGTTCTTC. Residues: CASKTFTGSNEQFF.

The chain is built from TRBV4-1 and TRBJ2-7, with 7 bases aligning to TRBD1. Germline CDR1 is MGHRA and CDR2 is YSYEKL. This CDR3 has 14 amino acids. The V and J ends lost 5 bases and 0 bases, in that order; junction bases with no gene match: 4. DNA for the CDR3: TGCGCCAGCAGCAACCGGGACAGCTCCTACGAGCAGTACTTC. Translating gives CASSNRDSSYEQYF.

The CDR3, as DNA: TGTGCCATCAGTGAACGGGACTCCTACGAGCAGTACTTC. Its protein is CAISERDSYEQYF. V and J are TRBV10-3 and TRBJ2-7, with a weak D call TRBD2 (5 bases). Germline CDR1 and CDR2: ENHRY and SYGVKD. Trimming pared 3 bases from V and 0 bases from J, leaving 6 bases between. The CDR3 contains 13 residues.

This clone is a singleton in its sample. The rearrangement links TRBV28 to TRBJ2-3, with 10 bases fitting TRBD2. Germline CDR1 and CDR2: MDHEN and SYDVKM. The CDR3 length is 16 residues. V lost 7 bases and J lost 4; bases outside the gene matches: 11. CDR3 region: CASTKHLAGGSDTQYF. The DNA of the CDR3 is TGTGCCAGCACCAAACACTTAGCGGGAGGATCAGATACGCAGTATTTT.

The CDR3 DNA reads TGTGCCTGGAGTGTACAAGGGGGCCAGCCCCAGCATTTT. The encoded protein is CAWSVQGGQPQHF. The chain is built from TRBV30 and TRBJ1-5, with 7 positions matching TRBD1. Germline-derived CDR1 and CDR2 are GTSNPN and SVGIG (reference sequence). Unmatched junction bases numbered 3, after V lost 0 bases and J lost 7 bases. CDR3 length: 13 amino acids.

The chain links TRBV5-5 to TRBJ2-7, with D perhaps matching TRBD1 (5 bases). Germline CDR1 reads SGHKS; CDR2 reads YYEKEE (reference sequence). This CDR3 has 15 residues. The V and J ends lost 6 bases and 6 bases respectively, with 22 bases between them. CDR3: CASNYWARASSEQYF. The CDR3 DNA reads as TGTGCCAGCAATTATTGGGCCAGGGCATCCAGCGAGCAGTACTTC.

This CDR3 reads CASRMSLAGYEQYF. Here the CDR3 DNA reads TGTGCCAGCAGGATGTCACTAGCGGGCTACGAGCAGTACTTC. V and J are TRBV7-9 and TRBJ2-7, with 9 bases lining up with TRBD2. CDR3 size: 14 residues. Germline V lookup: CDR1 SEHNR, CDR2 FQNEAQ (reference sequence). The junction had 6 bases not matched to a gene; V was cut back by 6 bases and J by 3 bases.

The V and J genes are TRBV11-2 and TRBJ1-3; unclear D gene. V shed 5 bases and J shed 5 bases, with 19 bases lying between them. Germline loops: CDR1 SGHAT, CDR2 FQNNGV. The CDR3 extends over 16 amino acids. CDR3 sequence: CASSKEAGSARNTIYF. As DNA, the CDR3 is TGTGCCAGCAGCAAGGAGGCAGGCTCCGCTAGAAACACCATATATTTT.

In its sample, this clone was seen once. This chain connects TRBV6-5 to TRBJ1-2; possible D gene TRBD1, 5 bases. The V end lost 0 bases, the J end lost 4 bases, and 9 bases lay between the germline ends. Germline CDR1 MNHEY, CDR2 SVGAGI. The CDR3 has 14 residues. In DNA, the CDR3 is TGTGCCAGCAGTTACTCGGAGGGGACCTATGGCTACACCTTC. This encodes CASSYSEGTYGYTF.

This clone showed up just a few times. V is TRBV19 and J is TRBJ2-2, with 8 bases aligning to TRBD1. V trimming: 5 bases; J trimming: 5 bases; junction bases outside the gene matches: 10. This CDR3 region has 16 residues. Germline CDR1 LNHDA, CDR2 SQIVND (reference sequence). This CDR3 reads CASSPEDRVRTGELFF. The CDR3 DNA reads as TGTGCCAGTAGTCCTGAGGACAGGGTGAGGACCGGGGAGCTGTTTTTT.